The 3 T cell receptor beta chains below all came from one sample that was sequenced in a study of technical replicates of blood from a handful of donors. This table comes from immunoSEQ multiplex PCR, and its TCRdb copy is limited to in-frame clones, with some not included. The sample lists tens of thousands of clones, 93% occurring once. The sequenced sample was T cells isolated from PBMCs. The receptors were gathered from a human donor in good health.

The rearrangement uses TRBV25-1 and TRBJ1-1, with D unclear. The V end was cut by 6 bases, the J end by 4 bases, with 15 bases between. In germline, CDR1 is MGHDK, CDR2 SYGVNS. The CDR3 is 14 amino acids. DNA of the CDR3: TGTGCCAGCAGCCAAAAGAGTTTCGCCACTGAAGCTTTCTTT. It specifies CASSQKSFATEAFF.

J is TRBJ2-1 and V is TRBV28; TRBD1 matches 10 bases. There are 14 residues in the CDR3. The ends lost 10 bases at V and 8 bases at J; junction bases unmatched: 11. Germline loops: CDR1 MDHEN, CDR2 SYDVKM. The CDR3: CATESRDRGYEQFF. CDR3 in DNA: TGTGCCACCGAGTCCCGGGACAGGGGTTATGAGCAGTTCTTC.

CDR3 in amino acids: CASRSEASYEQYF. CDR3 nucleotide sequence: TGTGCCAGTAGATCGGAGGCCTCCTACGAGCAGTACTTC. This chain links TRBV19 with TRBJ2-7; D may be TRBD2 (5 bases). The CDR3 covers 13 residues. Germline V gene lookup returns CDR1 LNHDA and CDR2 SQIVND (reference sequence). The V end lost 6 bases, the J end lost 0 bases, and 9 bases lay between the germline ends.